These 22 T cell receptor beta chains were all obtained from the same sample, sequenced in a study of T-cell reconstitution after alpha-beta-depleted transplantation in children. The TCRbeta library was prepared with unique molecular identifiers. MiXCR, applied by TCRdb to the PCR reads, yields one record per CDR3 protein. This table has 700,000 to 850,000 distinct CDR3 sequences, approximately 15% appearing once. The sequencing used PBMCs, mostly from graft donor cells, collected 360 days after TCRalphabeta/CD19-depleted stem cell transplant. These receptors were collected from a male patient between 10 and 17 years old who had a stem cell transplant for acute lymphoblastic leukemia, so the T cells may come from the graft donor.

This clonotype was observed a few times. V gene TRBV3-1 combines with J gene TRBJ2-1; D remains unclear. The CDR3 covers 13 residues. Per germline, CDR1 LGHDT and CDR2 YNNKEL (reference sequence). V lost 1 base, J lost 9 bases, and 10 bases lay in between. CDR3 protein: CASSQVHAAEQFF. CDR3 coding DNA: TGTGCCAGCAGCCAAGTCCACGCAGCTGAGCAGTTCTTC.

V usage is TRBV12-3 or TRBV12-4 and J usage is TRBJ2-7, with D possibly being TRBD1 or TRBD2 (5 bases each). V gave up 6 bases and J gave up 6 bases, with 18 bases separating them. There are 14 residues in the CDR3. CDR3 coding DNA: TGTGCCAGCAGCCTTGGGACCCCCCAGGGCGAGCAGTACTTC. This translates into CASSLGTPQGEQYF.

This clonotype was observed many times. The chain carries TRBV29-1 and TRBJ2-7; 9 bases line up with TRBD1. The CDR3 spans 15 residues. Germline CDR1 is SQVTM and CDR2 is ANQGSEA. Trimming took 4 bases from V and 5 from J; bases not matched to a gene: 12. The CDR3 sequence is CSVVLSGTGQHEQYF. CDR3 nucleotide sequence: TGCAGCGTTGTCCTCTCCGGGACAGGGCAACACGAGCAGTACTTC.

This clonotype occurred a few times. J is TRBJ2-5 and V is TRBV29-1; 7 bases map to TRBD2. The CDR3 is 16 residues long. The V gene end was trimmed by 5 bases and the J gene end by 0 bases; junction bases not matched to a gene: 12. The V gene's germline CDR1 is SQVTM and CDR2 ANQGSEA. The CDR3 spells CSVRLGELAYQETQYF. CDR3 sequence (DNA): TGCAGCGTTCGGTTGGGCGAACTAGCGTACCAAGAGACCCAGTACTTC.

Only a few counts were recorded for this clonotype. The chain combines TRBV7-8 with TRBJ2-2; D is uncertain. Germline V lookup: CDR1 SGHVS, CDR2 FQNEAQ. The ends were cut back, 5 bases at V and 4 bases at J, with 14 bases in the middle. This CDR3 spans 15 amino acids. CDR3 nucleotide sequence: TGTGCCAGCAGCGCAGACTGGGGTGCCACCGGGGAGCTGTTTTTT. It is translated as CASSADWGATGELFF.

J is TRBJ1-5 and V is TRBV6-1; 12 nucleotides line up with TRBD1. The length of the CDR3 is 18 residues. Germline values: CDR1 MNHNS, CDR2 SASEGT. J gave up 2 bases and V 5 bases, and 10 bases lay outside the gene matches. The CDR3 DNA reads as TGTGCCAGCAGTCCCCGGGACAGGGGGCAAAGCGGCAATCAGCCCCAGCATTTT. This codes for CASSPRDRGQSGNQPQHF.

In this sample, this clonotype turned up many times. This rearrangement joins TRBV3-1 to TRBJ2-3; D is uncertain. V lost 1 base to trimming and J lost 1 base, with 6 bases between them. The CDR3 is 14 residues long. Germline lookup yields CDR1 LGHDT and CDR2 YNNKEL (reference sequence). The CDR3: CASSQGLGTDTQYF. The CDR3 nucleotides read TGTGCCAGCAGCCAAGGGTTGGGCACAGATACGCAGTATTTT.

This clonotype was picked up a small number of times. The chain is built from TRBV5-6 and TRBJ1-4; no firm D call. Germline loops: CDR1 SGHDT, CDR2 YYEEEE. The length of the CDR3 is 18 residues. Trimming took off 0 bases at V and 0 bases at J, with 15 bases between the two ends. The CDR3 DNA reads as TGTGCCAGCAGCTTGGGTGTCACAGTCTATGCAACTAATGAAAAACTGTTTTTT. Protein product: CASSLGVTVYATNEKLFF.

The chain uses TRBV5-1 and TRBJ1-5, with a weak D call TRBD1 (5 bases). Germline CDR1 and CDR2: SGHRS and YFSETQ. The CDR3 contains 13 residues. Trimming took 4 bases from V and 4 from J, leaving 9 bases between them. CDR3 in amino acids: CASSRDVNQPQHF. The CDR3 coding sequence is TGCGCCAGCAGCCGGGACGTAAATCAGCCCCAGCATTTT.

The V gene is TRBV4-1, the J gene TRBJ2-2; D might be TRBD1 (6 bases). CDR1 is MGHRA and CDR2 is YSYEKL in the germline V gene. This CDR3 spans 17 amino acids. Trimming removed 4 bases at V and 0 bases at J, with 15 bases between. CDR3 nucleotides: TGCGCCAGCAGCCCGGTCGGACAGCCTGCGAACACCGGGGAGCTGTTTTTT. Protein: CASSPVGQPANTGELFF.

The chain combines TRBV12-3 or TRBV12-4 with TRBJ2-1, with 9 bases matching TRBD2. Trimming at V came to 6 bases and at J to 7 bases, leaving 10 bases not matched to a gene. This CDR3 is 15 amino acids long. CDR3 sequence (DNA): TGTGCCAGCAGAATGGGGCGGGAGGGCCGGAATGAGCAGTTCTTC. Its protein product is CASRMGREGRNEQFF.

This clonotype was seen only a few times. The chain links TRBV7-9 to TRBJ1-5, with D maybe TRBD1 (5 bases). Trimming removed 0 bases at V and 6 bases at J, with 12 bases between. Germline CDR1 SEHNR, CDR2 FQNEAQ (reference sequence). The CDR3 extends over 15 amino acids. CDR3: CASSLAMGQAQPQHF. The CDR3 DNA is TGTGCCAGCAGCTTAGCGATGGGGCAGGCTCAGCCCCAGCATTTT.

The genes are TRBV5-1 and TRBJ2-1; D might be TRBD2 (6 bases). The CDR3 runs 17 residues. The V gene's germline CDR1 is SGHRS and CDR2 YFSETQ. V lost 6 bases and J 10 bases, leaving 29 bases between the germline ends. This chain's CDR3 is CASKPPGLTILPREQFF. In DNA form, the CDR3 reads TGCGCCAGCAAACCTCCGGGACTGACCATTCTTCCACGGGAGCAGTTCTTC.

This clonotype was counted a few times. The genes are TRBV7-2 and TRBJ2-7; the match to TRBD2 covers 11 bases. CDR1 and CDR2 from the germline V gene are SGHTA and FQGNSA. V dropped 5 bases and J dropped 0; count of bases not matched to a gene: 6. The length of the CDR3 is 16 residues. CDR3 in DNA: TGTGCCAGCAGCAAGACCGGGACTAGCGGCTCCTACGAGCAGTACTTC. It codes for CASSKTGTSGSYEQYF. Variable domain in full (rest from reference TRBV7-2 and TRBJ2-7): GAGVSQSPSNKVTEKGKDVELRCDPISGHTALYWYRQSLGQGLEFLIYFQGNSAPDKSGLPSDRFSAERTGGSVSTLTIQRTQQEDSAVYLCASSKTGTSGSYEQYFGPGTRLTVT.

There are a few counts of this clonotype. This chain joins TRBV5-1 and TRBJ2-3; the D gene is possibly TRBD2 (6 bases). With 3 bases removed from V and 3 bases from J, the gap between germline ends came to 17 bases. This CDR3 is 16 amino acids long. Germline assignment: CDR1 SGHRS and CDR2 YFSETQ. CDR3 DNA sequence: TGCGCCAGCAGCTCGGGGGTGCTAGCCTCGACAGATACGCAGTATTTT. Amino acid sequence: CASSSGVLASTDTQYF.

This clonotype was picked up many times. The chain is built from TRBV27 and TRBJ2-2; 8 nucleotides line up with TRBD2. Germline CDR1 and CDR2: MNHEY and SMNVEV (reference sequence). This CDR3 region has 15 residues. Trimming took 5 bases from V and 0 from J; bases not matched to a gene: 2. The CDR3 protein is CASSRGGSNTGELFF. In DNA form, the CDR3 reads TGTGCCAGCAGTCGGGGGGGGTCGAACACCGGGGAGCTGTTTTTT.

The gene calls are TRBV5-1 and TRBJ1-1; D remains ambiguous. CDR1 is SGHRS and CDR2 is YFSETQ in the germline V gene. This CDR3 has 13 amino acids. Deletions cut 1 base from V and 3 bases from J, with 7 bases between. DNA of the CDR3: TGCGCCAGCAGCTTGAGGAGATACACTGAAGCTTTCTTT. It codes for CASSLRRYTEAFF.

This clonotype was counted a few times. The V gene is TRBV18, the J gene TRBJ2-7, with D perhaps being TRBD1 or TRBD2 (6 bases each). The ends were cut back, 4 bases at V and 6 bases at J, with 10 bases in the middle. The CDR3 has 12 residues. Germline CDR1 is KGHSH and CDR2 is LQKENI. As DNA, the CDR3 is TGTGCCAGCTCACGGGGGGCAACCGAGCAGTACTTC. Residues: CASSRGATEQYF.

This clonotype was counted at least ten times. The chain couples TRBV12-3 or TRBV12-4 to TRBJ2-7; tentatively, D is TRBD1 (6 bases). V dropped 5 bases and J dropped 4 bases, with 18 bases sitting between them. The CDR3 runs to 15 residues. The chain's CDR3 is CASSEQGWGFYEQYF. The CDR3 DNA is TGTGCCAGCAGTGAACAGGGTTGGGGGTTTTACGAGCAGTACTTC.

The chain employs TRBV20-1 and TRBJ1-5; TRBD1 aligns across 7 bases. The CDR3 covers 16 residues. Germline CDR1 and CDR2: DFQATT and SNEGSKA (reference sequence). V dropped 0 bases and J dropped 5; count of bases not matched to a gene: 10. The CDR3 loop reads CSARDEVRDSHQPQHF. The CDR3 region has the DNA TGCAGTGCTAGAGATGAAGTTAGGGACAGCCATCAGCCCCAGCATTTT.

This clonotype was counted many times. For the CDR3, the DNA is TGTGCCAGCAGCCACGAAATTCTTACCTACGAGCAGTACTTC. As protein: CASSHEILTYEQYF. The chain has TRBV7-2 and TRBJ2-7; D call uncertain. Germline CDR1 SGHTA, CDR2 FQGNSA. There are 14 residues in the CDR3. V dropped 5 bases and J dropped 2 bases, with 13 bases sitting between them.

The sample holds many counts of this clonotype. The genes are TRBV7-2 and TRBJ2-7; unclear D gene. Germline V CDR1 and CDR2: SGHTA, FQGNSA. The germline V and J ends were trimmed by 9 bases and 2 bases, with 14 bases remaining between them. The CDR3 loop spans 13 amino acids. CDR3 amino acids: CASRLATTYEQYF. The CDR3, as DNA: TGTGCCAGTCGACTTGCTACAACCTACGAGCAGTACTTC.